This TCR beta chain was profiled in a study of blood T cell repertoires in COVID-19. In the study overall: Samples taken during acute and convalescent COVID-19 were collected in the United States, Italy and Spain.

Clones were sequenced by immunoSEQ multiplex PCR, and TCRdb holds only the in-frame ones, with some missing. The table shows 200,000 to 300,000 clones, with roughly 79% occurring only once. The sample taken for sequencing was peripheral blood. The receptor's source is a woman of 80 years or more with COVID-19, enrolled during active disease.

The CDR3 sequence is CASSRQGVLGETQYF. The CDR3 nucleotides read TGTGCCAGCAGTAGACAGGGGGTATTGGGGGAGACCCAGTACTTC. The rearrangement uses TRBV6-6 and TRBJ2-5; the match to TRBD1 covers 9 bases. Trimming at V came to 5 bases and at J to 5 bases, leaving 9 bases not matched to a gene. CDR3 length: 15 residues. CDR1 is MNHNY, CDR2 SVGAGI, per germline (reference sequence).